This T cell receptor (beta chain) was identified during a study of blood T cell repertoires in COVID-19. Overall study: The origin of the acute and convalescent COVID-19 samples was the United States, Italy and Spain. PBMCs, B-cell-depleted T cells, or T cells provided the cDNA or gDNA that made up the material.

Original analysis: Reference gene primer amplification gave nucleated cell count estimates. Libraries were prepared by immunoSEQ multiplex PCR; TCRdb keeps only in-frame clonotypes and omits some of them. The DNA gave D and trimming, while V, J and clone size come from that table. Of under 150,000 clones listed, around four fifths are singletons. Germline V gene lookup returns CDR1 DFQATT and CDR2 SNEGSKA (reference sequence). CDR3 size: 11 residues. V lost 6 bases and J 5 bases, leaving 10 bases between the germline ends. Sequenced: peripheral blood. The receptor was isolated from a human donor in a cohort sampled during active COVID-19. This chain connects TRBV20-1 to TRBJ2-5; D ambiguous. The CDR3 coding sequence is TGCAGTGCCCGAAATCGGGAGACCCAGTACTTC. This encodes CSARNRETQYF.